A single sample gave rise to the 29 T cell receptor beta chains below, sequenced in a study of regulatory T cells in long-lasting Graves disease. Stated time point: newly diagnosed GD, antithyroid drugs for less than 3 months. Preparation of the TCR library used RNA extracted from PBMCs. Sequencing libraries for TCR beta were prepared with iRepertoire HTBI primers and Arm-PCR of CDR3 regions. TCRdb processed the multiplex PCR reads anew with MiXCR; each CDR3 protein has one entry. The sample includes over 450,000 distinct CDR3 sequences, 12% seen only once; the top ten take 7.5% to 9%. This sample also appeared in a second study, on T cells in Graves' hyperthyroidism and ophthalmopathy.

Sample: peripheral blood mononuclear cells (PBMCs), taken at new diagnosis, from a patient treated with antithyroid drugs. The source of these receptors is a woman younger than 45 with Graves disease.

The rearrangement joins TRBV30 to TRBJ2-4; D might be TRBD2 (7 bases). This CDR3 comprises 14 residues. With 2 bases removed from V and 8 bases from J, the gap between germline ends came to 16 bases. Germline V CDR1 and CDR2: GTSNPN, SVGIG (reference sequence). The CDR3 DNA sequence: TGTGCCTGGAGTACGGGGGGCTCGCTATACATTCAGTACTTC. Amino acid sequence: CAWSTGGSLYIQYF.

This clonotype has a handful of counts. The chain is built from TRBV20-1 and TRBJ1-1; D call uncertain. Trimming removed 4 bases from V and 0 bases from J, with 15 bases in between. Germline CDR1 is DFQATT and CDR2 is SNEGSKA (reference sequence). This CDR3 contains 15 residues. CDR3 sequence: CSAIGGKVLNTEAFF. The CDR3 region has the DNA TGCAGTGCTATCGGCGGAAAAGTGTTGAACACTGAAGCTTTCTTT.

The chain carries TRBV15 and TRBJ2-2; D is possibly TRBD2 (5 bases). Germline CDR1 is LNHNV and CDR2 is YYDKDF (reference sequence). The V and J ends lost 5 bases and 2 bases respectively, with 12 bases between them. The CDR3 is 15 residues long. CDR3 loop: CATSGEGTNTGELFF. For the CDR3, the DNA is TGTGCCACCAGCGGCGAGGGTACAAACACCGGGGAGCTGTTTTTT.

The V gene is TRBV18, the J gene TRBJ2-7, with TRBD1 matching 7 bases. CDR1 KGHSH and CDR2 LQKENI come from the germline V gene. V lost 3 bases and J lost 4; bases outside the gene matches: 9. The CDR3 is 15 residues long. CDR3 bases: TGTGCCAGCTCACCGGCCCCAGGGGGATCATACGAGCAGTACTTC. The encoded protein is CASSPAPGGSYEQYF.

The chain couples TRBV7-8 to TRBJ2-3, with D maybe TRBD2 (5 bases). Germline V lookup: CDR1 SGHVS, CDR2 FQNEAQ. The V end was cut by 5 bases, the J end by 3 bases, with 15 bases between. CDR3 size: 15 residues. CDR3 sequence reads: CASSKRWAGTDTQYF. In DNA form, the CDR3 reads TGTGCCAGCAGCAAGAGGTGGGCGGGTACAGATACGCAGTATTTT.

Many counts were recorded for this clonotype. The chain combines TRBV24-1 with TRBJ2-1; D gene unclear. The CDR3 has 17 amino acids. The germline gives CDR1 KGHDR, CDR2 SFDVKD. Trimming took 4 bases from V and 2 from J, leaving 17 bases between them. For the CDR3, the DNA is TGTGCCACCAGTGACGGCCGGCCAAAGCACACCTACAATGAGCAGTTCTTC. This encodes CATSDGRPKHTYNEQFF.

Here the CDR3 reads CASSPRDIATQETQYF. In DNA form, the CDR3 reads TGTGCCAGCAGCCCCCGGGACATAGCCACCCAAGAGACCCAGTACTTC. V gene TRBV9 combines with J gene TRBJ2-5; the D gene is possibly TRBD1 (6 bases). Trimming stripped 4 bases from V and 1 base from J, with 17 bases between. Germline V gives CDR1 SGDLS, CDR2 YYNGEE. The CDR3 totals 16 residues.

Ten or more counts support this clonotype. The chain couples TRBV6-5 to TRBJ1-2; D is perhaps TRBD1 (6 bases). This CDR3 region has 16 residues. With 4 bases removed from V and 4 bases from J, the gap between germline ends came to 19 bases. Per the germline V gene, CDR1 is MNHEY and CDR2 is SVGAGI. The CDR3 nucleotides are TGTGCCAGCAGTTTCCGTTTGGGGGGCGCCGGCTATGGCTACACCTTC. Translating gives CASSFRLGGAGYGYTF.

This clonotype was observed many times. The chain combines TRBV12-3 or TRBV12-4 with TRBJ1-2; D gene uncertain. CDR3 length: 13 residues. Trimming left V 6 bases short and J 6 bases short, with 14 bases between. The CDR3 here is CASSYPSRNGYTF. As DNA, the CDR3 is TGTGCCAGCAGCTACCCCTCTAGGAATGGCTACACCTTC.

There are many counts of this clonotype. CDR3 bases: TGTGCCAGCAGCGTAATGGGGGACAGCTACAATGAGCAGTTCTTC. Translation: CASSVMGDSYNEQFF. The chain couples TRBV7-2 to TRBJ2-1, with TRBD1 matching 7 bases. The CDR3 consists of 15 residues. Trimming took 5 bases from V and 3 from J; bases not matched to a gene: 7. CDR1 SGHTA and CDR2 FQGNSA come from the germline V gene.

Ten or more counts support this clonotype. V and J are TRBV6-1 and TRBJ2-7; 11 bases match TRBD2. CDR1 and CDR2 (germline): MNHNS, SASEGT. The junction had 4 bases not matched to a gene; V was cut back by 6 bases and J by 3 bases. This CDR3 is 14 amino acids long. The CDR3 coding sequence is TGTGCCAGCAGGGGACTAGCGGAGGGCTACGAGCAGTACTTC. Translation gives CASRGLAEGYEQYF.

This clonotype was detected many times. The chain recombines TRBV12-3 or TRBV12-4 with TRBJ1-5; tentatively, D is TRBD1 (6 bases). V lost 6 bases, J lost 6 bases, and 15 bases lay in between. The CDR3 totals 14 residues. The CDR3 bases are TGTGCCAGCAGACTCTCAGGGGAAGGTCAGCCCCAGCATTTT. Translated, it gives CASRLSGEGQPQHF.

The chain links TRBV20-1 to TRBJ1-1; D possibly corresponds to TRBD1 (5 bases). The germline V gene has CDR1 DFQATT and CDR2 SNEGSKA (reference sequence). V lost 1 base and J lost 4, with 19 bases in between. The length of the CDR3 is 16 residues. The CDR3: CSARGADWQGRTEAFF. The CDR3 nucleotides are TGCAGTGCTAGAGGGGCTGATTGGCAGGGCCGCACTGAAGCTTTCTTT.

Details on this clonotype: A single base separates this from a much larger clone, so it may be a read error. V and J are TRBV6-5 and TRBJ1-1; D ambiguous. The CDR3 totals 16 residues. V lost 2 bases to trimming and J lost 7 bases, with 20 bases between them. Per the germline V gene, CDR1 is MNHEY and CDR2 is SVGAGI. Here the CDR3 reads CASSYPIYGERSEAFF. CDR3 nucleotide sequence: TGTGCCAGCAGTTACCCAATATACGGGGAGAGGAGTGAAGCTTTCTTT.

This clonotype occurred many times. The chain couples TRBV20-1 to TRBJ2-5, with 8 bases that match TRBD2. The CDR3 extends over 13 amino acids. Germline assignment: CDR1 DFQATT and CDR2 SNEGSKA (reference sequence). The ends lost 1 base at V and 5 bases at J; junction bases unmatched: 3. The CDR3 DNA reads as TGCAGTGCTAGAGCCGGGACTAGGGAGACCCAGTACTTC. Amino acid sequence: CSARAGTRETQYF.

A note on this clonotype: This may stem from a read error, because a much larger clone lies one nucleotide away. The J gene is TRBJ2-5, the V gene TRBV19; 12 nucleotides line up with TRBD2. There are 16 residues in the CDR3. J lost 1 base, V lost 5 bases, and 5 bases had no gene match. Germline assignment: CDR1 LNHDA and CDR2 SQIVND (reference sequence). In DNA form, the CDR3 reads TGTGCCAGTAGTGTAGGGGGACTAGCGGGCCAAGAGACCCAGTACTTC. Protein: CASSVGGLAGQETQYF.

Many counts were recorded for this clonotype. The gene calls are TRBV30 and TRBJ2-3, with D unclear. The CDR3 consists of 15 residues. V lost 5 bases and J 1 base, leaving 16 bases between the germline ends. CDR1 is GTSNPN and CDR2 is SVGIG in the germline V gene (reference sequence). CDR3 sequence: CAWRPQRAGTDTQYF. CDR3 in DNA: TGTGCCTGGCGACCCCAACGGGCAGGCACAGATACGCAGTATTTT.

This clonotype has a count of ten or more. This chain uses TRBV9 with TRBJ2-5, with 7 bases matching TRBD2. The CDR3 consists of 15 residues. With 3 bases clipped from V and 3 bases from J, the junction kept 8 bases outside the gene matches. CDR1 and CDR2 from the germline V gene are SGDLS and YYNGEE. The CDR3 reads CASSAPMGGEETQYF. The DNA for the CDR3 is TGTGCCAGCAGCGCCCCGATGGGAGGGGAAGAGACCCAGTACTTC. The whole variable domain, filled in from reference TRBV9 and TRBJ2-5, reads DSGVTQTPKHLITATGQRVTLRCSPRSGDLSVYWYQQSLDQGLQFLIQYYNGEERAKGNILERFSAQQFPDLHSELNLSSLELGDSALYFCASSAPMGGEETQYFGPGTRLLVL.

This clonotype occurred many times. This chain links TRBV4-1 with TRBJ1-4, with D hard to call. The CDR3 contains 13 residues. Germline-derived CDR1 and CDR2 are MGHRA and YSYEKL. Trimming left V 4 bases short and J 5 bases short, with 8 bases between. The CDR3 DNA follows: TGCGCCAGCAGCCGGGTCCTGAATGAAAAACTGTTTTTT. Its protein product is CASSRVLNEKLFF.

Of note for this clonotype: This likely traces to a read error, being one base from a far larger clone. The chain combines TRBV9 with TRBJ1-1, with D hard to call. Germline CDR1 and CDR2: SGDLS and YYNGEE. This CDR3 is built from 16 residues. The germline V and J ends were trimmed by 3 bases and 1 base, with 16 bases remaining between them. CDR3 coding DNA: TGTGCCAGCAGCGCCCCCCTCGGCATGGCGAACACTGAAGCTTTCTTT. As protein: CASSAPLGMANTEAFF.

This clonotype was seen repeatedly, ten times or more. The J gene is TRBJ2-4, the V gene TRBV12-3 or TRBV12-4, with TRBD2 matching 11 bases. The CDR3 runs to 16 residues. Germline trimming cut 6 bases from V and 3 bases from J; bases unmatched to any gene: 7. The CDR3 spells CASSIAGGRGKNIQYF. In nucleotides, the CDR3 is TGTGCCAGCAGCATAGCGGGAGGGCGGGGCAAAAACATTCAGTACTTC.

In this sample, this clonotype turned up many times. CDR3 region: CASSLAAGGRETQYF. CDR3 in DNA: TGTGCCAGCAGTTTAGCGGCGGGAGGGCGAGAGACCCAGTACTTC. J is TRBJ2-5 and V is TRBV12-3 or TRBV12-4; 9 bases align to TRBD2. The CDR3 has 15 residues. The V segment lost 0 bases and the J segment 4 bases; nucleotides outside the gene matches: 3.

Concerning this clonotype itself: A far larger clone is only one base removed, so a read error is likely. This chain joins TRBV27 and TRBJ2-3; 8 bases are shared with TRBD1. Near its end, the DNA agrees better with TRBJ2-1, so the J call may be wrong. This CDR3 region has 17 residues. The V gene's germline CDR1 is MNHEY and CDR2 SMNVEV (reference sequence). The CDR3 DNA is TGTGCCAGCAGTTTATTCGCAGGGGGCTTAGCCTACAATGAGCAGTTCTTC. Its protein product is CASSLFAGGLAYNEQFF.

This clonotype was counted only a few times. The chain combines TRBV7-3 with TRBJ2-3; D gene unclear. CDR1 SGHTA and CDR2 FQGTGA come from the germline V gene. Between the trimmed V and J ends, which lost 4 bases and 2 bases, there was a span of 7 bases. The CDR3 contains 13 residues. The CDR3 DNA is TGTGCCAGCAGCTCTCAGGCCACAGATACGCAGTATTTT. It codes for CASSSQATDTQYF.

This clonotype turned up a few times. The chain links TRBV5-1 to TRBJ1-4, with unresolved D. From germline, CDR1 is SGHRS and CDR2 YFSETQ. The CDR3 extends over 14 amino acids. V gave up 4 bases and J gave up 0 bases, with 7 bases separating them. The CDR3 loop is CASSKQPTNEKLFF. CDR3 DNA: TGCGCCAGCAGCAAACAGCCAACTAATGAAAAACTGTTTTTT. Combining the CDR3 with reference TRBV5-1 and TRBJ1-4 gives the whole variable domain KAGVTQTPRYLIKTRGQQVTLSCSPISGHRSVSWYQQTPGQGLQFLFEYFSETQRNKGNFPGRFSGRQFSNSRSEMNVSTLELGDSALYLCASSKQPTNEKLFFGSGTQLSVL.

The rearrangement uses TRBV10-3 and TRBJ1-1, with D possibly TRBD1 on 6 matching bases. Trimming left V 11 bases short and J 6 bases short, with 16 bases between. This CDR3 contains 12 residues. Germline V lookup: CDR1 ENHRY, CDR2 SYGVKD. CDR3 DNA: TGTGCCGTGACAGGAGGGAGCCCTGAAGCTTTCTTT. This codes for CAVTGGSPEAFF.

The chain combines TRBV4-2 with TRBJ1-1; a possible D gene is TRBD1 (6 bases). The V end was cut by 4 bases, the J end by 2 bases, with 17 bases between. Germline V gene data show CDR1 as LGHNA and CDR2 as YNFKEQ. The length of the CDR3 is 16 residues. The CDR3 coding sequence is TGTGCCAGCAGCCGGGGGGCTCCCCAGGGAAACACTGAAGCTTTCTTT. Its translation is CASSRGAPQGNTEAFF.

The chain uses TRBV5-5 and TRBJ1-3; D is uncertain. This CDR3 comprises 13 residues. V was trimmed by 1 base and J by 7 bases, leaving 9 bases between them. Germline V gives CDR1 SGHKS, CDR2 YYEKEE (reference sequence). The CDR3 nucleotides read TGTGCCAGCAGCTTGTCTCCAGCTAACACCATATATTTT. Translation gives CASSLSPANTIYF.

Many counts were recorded for this clonotype. The CDR3 nucleotides read TGTGCCAGCAGTCCCTTTCGGGGGGCTCTAGTTGAGGGTACGCAGTATTTT. It codes for CASSPFRGALVEGTQYF. V is TRBV28 and J is TRBJ2-3, with D possibly TRBD2 on 7 matching bases. CDR3 size: 17 residues. From germline, CDR1 is MDHEN and CDR2 SYDVKM. The V end was cut by 5 bases, the J end by 8 bases, with 26 bases between.